Sequencing of this TCR beta chain was carried out in a study of identical twins. Points from the study as a whole: Out-of-frame alpha sequences shared by twins were enriched for low generation probability.

This clonotype appeared a few times. Antigen unknown. The CDR3 length is 20 residues. V was trimmed by 1 base and J by 1 base, leaving 22 bases between them. Germline CDR1 KGHSH, CDR2 LQKENI. Template switching introduced a universal primer site, and the cDNA bore unique molecular identifiers. TCRdb independently ran MiXCR on the 5' RACE reads; one entry per CDR3 protein. The data contain about 790,000 distinct CDR3 sequences, 15% to 20% of them seen just once; the ten biggest clones take up about an eighth. This sample was also put to use in a study of T cells expressing NK-cell markers. That paper states: Whether expanded NKG2C+ T cell clones recognized HCMV stayed uncertain.

The rearrangement uses TRBV18 and TRBJ1-4, with no clear D. This receptor was obtained from a woman younger than 35 in good health. What was sequenced was PBMCs. CDR3 in amino acids: CASSPRTPAKGGRTNEKLFF. As DNA, the CDR3 is TGTGCCAGCTCACCACGGACGCCCGCGAAGGGAGGGAGAACTAATGAAAAACTGTTTTTT.